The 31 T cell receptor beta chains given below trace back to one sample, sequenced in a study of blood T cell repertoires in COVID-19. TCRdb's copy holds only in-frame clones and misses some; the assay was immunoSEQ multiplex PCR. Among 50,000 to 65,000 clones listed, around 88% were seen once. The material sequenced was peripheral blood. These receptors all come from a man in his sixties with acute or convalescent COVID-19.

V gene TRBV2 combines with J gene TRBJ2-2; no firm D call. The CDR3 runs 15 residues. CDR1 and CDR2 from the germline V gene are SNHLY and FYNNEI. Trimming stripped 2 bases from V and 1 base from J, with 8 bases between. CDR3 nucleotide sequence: TGTGCCAGCAGTGAAAACGGCGGGAACACCGGGGAGCTGTTTTTT. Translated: CASSENGGNTGELFF. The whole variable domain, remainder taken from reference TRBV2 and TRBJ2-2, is EPEVTQTPSHQVTQMGQEVILRCVPISNHLYFYWYRQILGQKVEFLVSFYNNEISEKSEIFDDQFSVERPDGSNFTLKIRSTKLEDSAMYFCASSENGGNTGELFFGEGSRLTVL.

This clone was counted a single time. The CDR3 protein is CAPSQQGGDTGELFF. CDR3 nucleotides: TGCGCCCCCAGCCAACAGGGGGGGGACACCGGGGAGCTGTTTTTT. The chain employs TRBV5-1 and TRBJ2-2; perhaps TRBD1 as D (8 bases). This CDR3 spans 15 amino acids. Germline-derived CDR1 and CDR2 are SGHRS and YFSETQ. V was pared by 10 bases and J by 3 bases, with 19 bases between.

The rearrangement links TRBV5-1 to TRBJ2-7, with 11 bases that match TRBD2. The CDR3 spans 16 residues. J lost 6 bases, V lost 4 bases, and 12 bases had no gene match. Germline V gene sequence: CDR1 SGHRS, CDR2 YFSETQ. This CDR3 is CASSPINLAGGTEQYF. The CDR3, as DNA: TGCGCCAGCAGCCCTATTAATTTAGCGGGAGGGACCGAGCAGTACTTC.

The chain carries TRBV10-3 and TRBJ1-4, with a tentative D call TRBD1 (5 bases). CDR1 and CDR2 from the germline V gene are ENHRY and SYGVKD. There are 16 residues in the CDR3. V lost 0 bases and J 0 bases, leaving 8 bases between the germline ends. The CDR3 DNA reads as TGTGCCATCAGTGAGTCGATAGGGGCAACTAATGAAAAACTGTTTTTT. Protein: CAISESIGATNEKLFF.

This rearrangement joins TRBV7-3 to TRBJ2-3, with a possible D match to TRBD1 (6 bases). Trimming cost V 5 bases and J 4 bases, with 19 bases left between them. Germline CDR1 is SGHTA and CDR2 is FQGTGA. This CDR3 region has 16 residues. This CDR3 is CASSLDPRPGADTQYF. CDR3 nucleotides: TGTGCCAGCAGCCTGGACCCCCGCCCAGGGGCAGATACGCAGTATTTT. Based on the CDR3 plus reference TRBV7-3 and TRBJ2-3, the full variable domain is GAGVSQTPSNKVTEKGKYVELRCDPISGHTALYWYRQSLGQGPEFLIYFQGTGAADDSGLPNDRFFAVRPEGSVSTLKIQRTERGDSAVYLCASSLDPRPGADTQYFGPGTRLTVL.

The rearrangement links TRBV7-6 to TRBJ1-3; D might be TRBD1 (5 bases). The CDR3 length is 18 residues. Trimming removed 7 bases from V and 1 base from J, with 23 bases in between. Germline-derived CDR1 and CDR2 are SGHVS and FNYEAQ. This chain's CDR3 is CASTPTTALGGSGNTIYF. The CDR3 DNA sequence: TGTGCCAGCACCCCGACCACTGCCCTGGGGGGGTCTGGAAACACCATATATTTT. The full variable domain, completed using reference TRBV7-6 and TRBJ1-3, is GAGVSQSPRYKVTKRGQDVALRCDPISGHVSLYWYRQALGQGPEFLTYFNYEAQQDKSGLPNDRFSAERPEGSISTLTIQRTEQRDSAMYRCASTPTTALGGSGNTIYFGEGSWLTVV.

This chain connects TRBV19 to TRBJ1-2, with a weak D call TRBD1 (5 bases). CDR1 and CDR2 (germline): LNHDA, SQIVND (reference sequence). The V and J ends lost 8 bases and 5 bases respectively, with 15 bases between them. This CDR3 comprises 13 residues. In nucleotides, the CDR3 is TGTGCCAGTGGCAGGCCAGGGAAGTATGGCTACACCTTC. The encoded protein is CASGRPGKYGYTF.

CDR3 protein: CATSDPGTGAYEQYF. CDR3 bases: TGTGCCACCAGTGACCCCGGGACAGGGGCCTACGAGCAGTACTTC. This chain links TRBV24-1 with TRBJ2-7, with 10 bases identical to TRBD1. CDR3 size: 15 residues. Trimming removed 4 bases from V and 2 bases from J; junction bases left unmatched: 4. Germline CDR1 and CDR2: KGHDR and SFDVKD.

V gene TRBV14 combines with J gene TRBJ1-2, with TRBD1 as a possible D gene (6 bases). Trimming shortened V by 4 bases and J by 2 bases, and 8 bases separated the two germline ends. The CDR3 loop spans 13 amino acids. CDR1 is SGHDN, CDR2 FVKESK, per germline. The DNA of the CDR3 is TGTGCCAGCAGCCTCGGACAGAACTATGGCTACACCTTC. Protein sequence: CASSLGQNYGYTF.

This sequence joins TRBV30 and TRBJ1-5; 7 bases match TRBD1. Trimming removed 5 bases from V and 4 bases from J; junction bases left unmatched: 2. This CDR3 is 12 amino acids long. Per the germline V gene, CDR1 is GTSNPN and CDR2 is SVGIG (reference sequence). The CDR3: CAWAGQNQPQHF. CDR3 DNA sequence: TGTGCCTGGGCGGGACAGAATCAGCCCCAGCATTTT.

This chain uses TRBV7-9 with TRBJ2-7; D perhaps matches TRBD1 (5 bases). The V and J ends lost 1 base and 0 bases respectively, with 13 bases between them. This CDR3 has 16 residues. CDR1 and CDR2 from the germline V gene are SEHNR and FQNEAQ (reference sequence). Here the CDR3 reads CASSLDPGLSSYEQYF. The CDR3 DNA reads TGTGCCAGCAGCTTAGATCCAGGGTTGAGCTCCTACGAGCAGTACTTC.

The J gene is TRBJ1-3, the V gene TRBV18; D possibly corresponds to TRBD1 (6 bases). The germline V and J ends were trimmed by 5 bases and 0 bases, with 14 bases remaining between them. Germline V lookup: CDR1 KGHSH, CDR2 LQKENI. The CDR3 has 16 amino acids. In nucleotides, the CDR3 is TGTGCCAGCTCATTTACGGGGGGCAACTCTGGAAACACCATATATTTT. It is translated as CASSFTGGNSGNTIYF.

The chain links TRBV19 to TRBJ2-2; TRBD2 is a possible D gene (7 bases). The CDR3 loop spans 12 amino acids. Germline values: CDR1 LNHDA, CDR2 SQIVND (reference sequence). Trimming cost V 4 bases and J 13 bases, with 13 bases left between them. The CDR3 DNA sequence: TGTGCCAGTAGTAGCGGGGGCCGCGGGCTGTTTTTT. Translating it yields CASSSGGRGLFF.

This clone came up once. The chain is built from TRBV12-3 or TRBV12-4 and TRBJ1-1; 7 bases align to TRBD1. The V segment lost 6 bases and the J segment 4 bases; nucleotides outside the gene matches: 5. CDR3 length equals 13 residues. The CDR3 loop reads CASSLTGATEAFF. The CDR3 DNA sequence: TGTGCCAGCAGCCTTACAGGGGCCACTGAAGCTTTCTTT.

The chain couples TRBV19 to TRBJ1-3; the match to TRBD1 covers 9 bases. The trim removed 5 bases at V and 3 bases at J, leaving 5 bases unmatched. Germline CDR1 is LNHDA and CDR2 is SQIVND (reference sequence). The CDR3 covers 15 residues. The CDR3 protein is CASSPTGGFGNTIYF. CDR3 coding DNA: TGTGCCAGTAGTCCTACAGGGGGCTTTGGAAACACCATATATTTT.

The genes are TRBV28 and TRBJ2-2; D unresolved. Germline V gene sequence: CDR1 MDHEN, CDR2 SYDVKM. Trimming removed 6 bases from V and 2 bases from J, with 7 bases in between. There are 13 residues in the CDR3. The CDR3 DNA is TGTGCCAGCAGGCAGGCAAACACCGGGGAGCTGTTTTTT. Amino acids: CASRQANTGELFF.

CDR3 nucleotide sequence: TGTGCCTGGAGTCAGACAGGCTCTGGAAACACCATATATTTT. Residues: CAWSQTGSGNTIYF. J is TRBJ1-3 and V is TRBV30; the D gene is possibly TRBD1 (6 bases). V lost 2 bases, J lost 0 bases, and 8 bases lay in between. Germline values: CDR1 GTSNPN, CDR2 SVGIG (reference sequence). This CDR3 comprises 14 residues.

Here the CDR3 DNA reads TGTGCCAGCAGCTTCGGTAGCCTTAACTCCTACGAGCAGTACTTC. Translation: CASSFGSLNSYEQYF. The chain employs TRBV11-2 and TRBJ2-7; D gene uncertain. V lost 3 bases and J 0 bases, leaving 12 bases between the germline ends. Germline V CDR1 and CDR2: SGHAT, FQNNGV. CDR3 length: 15 amino acids.

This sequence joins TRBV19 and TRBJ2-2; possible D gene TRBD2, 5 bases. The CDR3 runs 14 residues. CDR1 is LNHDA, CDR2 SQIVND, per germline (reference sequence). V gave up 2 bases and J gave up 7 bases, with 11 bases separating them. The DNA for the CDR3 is TGTGCCAGTAGTATATGGACGGAGGACGGGGAGCTGTTTTTT. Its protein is CASSIWTEDGELFF.

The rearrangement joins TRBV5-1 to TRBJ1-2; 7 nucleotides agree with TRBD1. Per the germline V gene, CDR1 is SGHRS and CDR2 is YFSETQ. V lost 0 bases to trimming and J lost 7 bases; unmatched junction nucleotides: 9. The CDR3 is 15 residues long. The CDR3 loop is CASSLEGQRWAGYTF. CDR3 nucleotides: TGCGCCAGCAGCTTGGAGGGACAGAGGTGGGCTGGCTACACCTTC.

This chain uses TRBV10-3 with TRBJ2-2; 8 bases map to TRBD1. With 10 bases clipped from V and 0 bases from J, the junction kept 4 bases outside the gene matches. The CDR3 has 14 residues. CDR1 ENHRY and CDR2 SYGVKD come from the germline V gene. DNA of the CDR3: TGTGCCACCCGACAGGGGCCGAACACCGGGGAGCTGTTTTTT. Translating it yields CATRQGPNTGELFF.

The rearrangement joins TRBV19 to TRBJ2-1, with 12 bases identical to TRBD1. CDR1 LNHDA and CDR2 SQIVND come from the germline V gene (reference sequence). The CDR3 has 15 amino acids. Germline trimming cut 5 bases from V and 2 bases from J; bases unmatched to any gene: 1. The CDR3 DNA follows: TGTGCCAGTAGTGGGACAGGGGGCCCCTACAATGAGCAGTTCTTC. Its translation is CASSGTGGPYNEQFF.

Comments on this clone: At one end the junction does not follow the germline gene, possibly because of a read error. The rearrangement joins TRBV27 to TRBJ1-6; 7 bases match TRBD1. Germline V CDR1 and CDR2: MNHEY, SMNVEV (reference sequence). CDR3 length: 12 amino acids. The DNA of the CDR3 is TGTGCCAGCAGTTTTGACGGGACAGCCTTATACTTT. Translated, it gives CASSFDGTALYF.

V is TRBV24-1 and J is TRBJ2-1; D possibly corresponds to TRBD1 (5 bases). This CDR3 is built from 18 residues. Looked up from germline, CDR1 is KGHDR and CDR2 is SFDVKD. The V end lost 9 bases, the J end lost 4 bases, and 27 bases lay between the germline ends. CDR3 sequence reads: CATLVPMPGIAGYNEQFF. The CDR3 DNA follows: TGTGCCACCCTAGTACCTATGCCAGGGATAGCAGGATACAATGAGCAGTTCTTC.

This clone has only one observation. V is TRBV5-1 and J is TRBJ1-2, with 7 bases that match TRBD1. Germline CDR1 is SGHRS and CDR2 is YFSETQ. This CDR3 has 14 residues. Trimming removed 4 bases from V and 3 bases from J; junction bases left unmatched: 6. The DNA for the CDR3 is TGCGCCAGCAGCCCCCGGGACAGTTACTATGGCTACACCTTC. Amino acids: CASSPRDSYYGYTF.

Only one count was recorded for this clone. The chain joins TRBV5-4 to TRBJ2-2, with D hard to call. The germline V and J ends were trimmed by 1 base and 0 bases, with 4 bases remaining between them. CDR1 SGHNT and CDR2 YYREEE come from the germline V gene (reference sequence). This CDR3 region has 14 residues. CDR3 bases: TGTGCCAGCAGCTTGTACTCGAACACCGGGGAGCTGTTTTTT. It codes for CASSLYSNTGELFF.

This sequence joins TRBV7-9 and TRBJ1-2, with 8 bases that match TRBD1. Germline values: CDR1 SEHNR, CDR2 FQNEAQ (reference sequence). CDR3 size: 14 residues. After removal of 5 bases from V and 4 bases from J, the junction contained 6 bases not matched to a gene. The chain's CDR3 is CASSPPGTGYGYTF. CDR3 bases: TGTGCCAGCAGCCCCCCCGGGACAGGCTATGGCTACACCTTC.

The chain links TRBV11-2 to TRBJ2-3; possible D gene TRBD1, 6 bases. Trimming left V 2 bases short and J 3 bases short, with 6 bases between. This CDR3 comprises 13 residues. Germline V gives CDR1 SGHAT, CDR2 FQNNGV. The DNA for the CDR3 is TGTGCCAGCAGCTTACAGGGGACAGATACGCAGTATTTT. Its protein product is CASSLQGTDTQYF.

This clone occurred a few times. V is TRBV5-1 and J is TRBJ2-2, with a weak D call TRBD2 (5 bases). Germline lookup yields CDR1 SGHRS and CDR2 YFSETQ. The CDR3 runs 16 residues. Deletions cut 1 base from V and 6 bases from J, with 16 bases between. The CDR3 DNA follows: TGCGCCAGCAGCTTGCCCGAGGGCTTCCCCCCCGGGGAGCTGTTTTTT. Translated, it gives CASSLPEGFPPGELFF. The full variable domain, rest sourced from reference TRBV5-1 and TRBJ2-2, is KAGVTQTPRYLIKTRGQQVTLSCSPISGHRSVSWYQQTPGQGLQFLFEYFSETQRNKGNFPGRFSGRQFSNSRSEMNVSTLELGDSALYLCASSLPEGFPPGELFFGEGSRLTVL.

The DNA for the CDR3 is TGTGCCAGTAGAGACGGACAGGGGCCTGGCACTGAAGCTTTCTTT. It yields the protein CASRDGQGPGTEAFF. The J gene is TRBJ1-1, the V gene TRBV19; 9 positions agree with TRBD1. The J segment lost 4 bases and the V segment lost 6 bases, leaving 9 bases of the junction unmatched. The germline CDR1 and CDR2 sequences are LNHDA and SQIVND (reference sequence). The CDR3 contains 15 residues.

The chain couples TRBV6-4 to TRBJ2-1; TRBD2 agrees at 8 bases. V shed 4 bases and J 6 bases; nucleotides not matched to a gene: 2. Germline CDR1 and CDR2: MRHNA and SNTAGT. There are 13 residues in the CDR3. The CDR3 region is CASSAGTSNEQFF. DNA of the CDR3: TGTGCCAGCAGTGCCGGGACTAGCAATGAGCAGTTCTTC.